This T cell receptor beta chain was found in a study of T cells after yellow fever vaccination. Germline V gene sequence: CDR1 DFQATT, CDR2 SNEGSKA (reference sequence). The CDR3 is made up of 12 amino acids. The V gene lost 6 bases and the J gene lost 2 bases, with 11 bases spanning the gap. TCRdb itself ran the 5' RACE reads through MiXCR, one entry per CDR3 protein. The sample has fewer than 20,000 distinct CDR3 sequences; under 5% are singletons. This clonotype has a count of ten or more. The clonotype comes from a man in his thirties or forties who received the YFV17D yellow fever vaccine. The V call is TRBV20-1, the J call TRBJ2-7, with a tentative D call TRBD1 (6 bases). Sample: PBMCs, either bulk or a sorted T-cell subset (CD4+, CD8+, memory, or dextramer-sorted; not recorded which), taken 15 days after the yellow fever booster vaccination. This CDR3 is CSAGDNAYEQYF. CDR3 nucleotide sequence: TGCAGTGCCGGGGACAATGCCTACGAGCAGTACTTC.